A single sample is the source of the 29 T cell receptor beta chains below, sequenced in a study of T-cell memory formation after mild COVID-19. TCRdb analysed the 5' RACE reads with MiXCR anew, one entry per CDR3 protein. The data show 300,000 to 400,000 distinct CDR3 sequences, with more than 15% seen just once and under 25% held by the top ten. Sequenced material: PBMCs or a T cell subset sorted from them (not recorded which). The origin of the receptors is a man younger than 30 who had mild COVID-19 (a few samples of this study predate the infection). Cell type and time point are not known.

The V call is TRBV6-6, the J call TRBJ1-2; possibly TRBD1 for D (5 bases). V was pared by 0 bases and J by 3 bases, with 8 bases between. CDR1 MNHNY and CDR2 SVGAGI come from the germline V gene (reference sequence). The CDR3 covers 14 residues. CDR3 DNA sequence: TGTGCCAGCAGTTACTCGGCGGGGGACTATGGCTACACCTTC. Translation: CASSYSAGDYGYTF.

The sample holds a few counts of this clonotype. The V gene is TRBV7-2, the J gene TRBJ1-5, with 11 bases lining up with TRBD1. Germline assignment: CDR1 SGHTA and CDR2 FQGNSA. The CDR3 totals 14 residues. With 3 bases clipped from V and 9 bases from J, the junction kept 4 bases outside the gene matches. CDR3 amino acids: CASSLGQGGRPQHF. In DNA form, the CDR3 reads TGTGCCAGCAGCTTGGGACAGGGGGGTCGGCCCCAGCATTTT.

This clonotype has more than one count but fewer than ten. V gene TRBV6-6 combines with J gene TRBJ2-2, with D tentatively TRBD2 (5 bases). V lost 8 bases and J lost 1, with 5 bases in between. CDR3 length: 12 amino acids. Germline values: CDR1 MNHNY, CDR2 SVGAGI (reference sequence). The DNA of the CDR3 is TGTGCCAGCGAGGGGAACACCGGGGAGCTGTTTTTT. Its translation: CASEGNTGELFF.

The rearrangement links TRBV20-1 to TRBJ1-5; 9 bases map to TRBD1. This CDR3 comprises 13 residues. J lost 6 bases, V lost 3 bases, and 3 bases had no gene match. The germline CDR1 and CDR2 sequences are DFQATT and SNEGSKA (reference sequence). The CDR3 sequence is CSASGTGFQPQHF. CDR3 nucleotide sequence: TGCAGTGCTAGCGGGACAGGGTTTCAGCCCCAGCATTTT.

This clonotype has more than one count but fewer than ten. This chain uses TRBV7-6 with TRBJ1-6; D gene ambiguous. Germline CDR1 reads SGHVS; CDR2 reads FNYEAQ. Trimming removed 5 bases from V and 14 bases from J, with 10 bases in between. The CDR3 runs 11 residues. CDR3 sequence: CASSAGWALHF. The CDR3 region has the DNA TGTGCCAGCAGCGCGGGATGGGCCCTCCACTTT.

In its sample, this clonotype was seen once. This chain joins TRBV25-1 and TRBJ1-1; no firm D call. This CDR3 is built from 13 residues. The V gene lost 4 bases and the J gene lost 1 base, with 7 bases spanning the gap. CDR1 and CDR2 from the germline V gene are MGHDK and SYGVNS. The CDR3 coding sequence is TGTGCCAGCAGTGGCCTTCGGAACACTGAAGCTTTCTTT. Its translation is CASSGLRNTEAFF.

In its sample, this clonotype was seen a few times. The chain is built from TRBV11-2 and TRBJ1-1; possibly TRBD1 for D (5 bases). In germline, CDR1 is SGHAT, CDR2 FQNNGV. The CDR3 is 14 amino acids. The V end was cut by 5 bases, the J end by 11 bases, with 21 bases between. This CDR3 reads CASSPTGDGVWAFF. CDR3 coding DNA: TGTGCCAGCAGCCCCACCGGGGACGGGGTGTGGGCTTTCTTT.

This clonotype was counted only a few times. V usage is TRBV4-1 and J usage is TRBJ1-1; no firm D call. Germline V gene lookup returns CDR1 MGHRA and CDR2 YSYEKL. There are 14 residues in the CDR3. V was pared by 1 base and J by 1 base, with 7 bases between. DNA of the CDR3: TGCGCCAGCAGCCAAGTGGGGAAGAACACTGAAGCTTTCTTT. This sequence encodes CASSQVGKNTEAFF.

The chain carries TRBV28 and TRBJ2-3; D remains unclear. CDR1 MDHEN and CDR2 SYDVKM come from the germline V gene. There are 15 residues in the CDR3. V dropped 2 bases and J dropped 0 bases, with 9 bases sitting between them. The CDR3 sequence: CASSLAGVSTDTQYF. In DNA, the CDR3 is TGTGCCAGCAGTTTAGCTGGAGTTAGCACAGATACGCAGTATTTT. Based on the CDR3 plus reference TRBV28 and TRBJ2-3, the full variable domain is DVKVTQSSRYLVKRTGEKVFLECVQDMDHENMFWYRQDPGLGLRLIYFSYDVKMKEKGDIPEGYSVSREKKERFSLILESASTNQTSMYLCASSLAGVSTDTQYFGPGTRLTVL.

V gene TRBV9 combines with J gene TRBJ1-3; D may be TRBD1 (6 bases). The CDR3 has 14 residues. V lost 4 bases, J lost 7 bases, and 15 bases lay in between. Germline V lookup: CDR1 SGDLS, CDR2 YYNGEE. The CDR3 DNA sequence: TGTGCCAGCAGCCCTCCTCCGGGGGCGAACACCATATATTTT. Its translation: CASSPPPGANTIYF.

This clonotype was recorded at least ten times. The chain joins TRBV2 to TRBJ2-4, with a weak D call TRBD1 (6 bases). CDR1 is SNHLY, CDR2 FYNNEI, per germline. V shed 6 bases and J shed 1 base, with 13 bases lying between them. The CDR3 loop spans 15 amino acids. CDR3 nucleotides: TGTGCCAGCAGCGGGGACAACAACGCCAAAAACATTCAGTACTTC. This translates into CASSGDNNAKNIQYF.

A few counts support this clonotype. The DNA of the CDR3 is TGTGCCAGCAGCCCGGGAGGGGCAGGAAACACTGAAGCTTTCTTT. Translating it yields CASSPGGAGNTEAFF. V gene TRBV3-1 combines with J gene TRBJ1-1, with D possibly being TRBD1 (5 bases). The CDR3 runs to 15 residues. Germline V gene lookup returns CDR1 LGHDT and CDR2 YNNKEL (reference sequence). Trimming stripped 4 bases from V and 2 bases from J, with 14 bases between.

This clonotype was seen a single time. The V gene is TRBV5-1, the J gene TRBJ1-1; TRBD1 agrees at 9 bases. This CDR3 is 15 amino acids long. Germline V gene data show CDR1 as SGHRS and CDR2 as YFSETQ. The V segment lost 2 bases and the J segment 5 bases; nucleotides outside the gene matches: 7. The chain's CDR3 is CASSLRTGVFTEAFF. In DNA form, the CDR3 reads TGCGCCAGCAGCTTACGGACAGGGGTGTTTACTGAAGCTTTCTTT.

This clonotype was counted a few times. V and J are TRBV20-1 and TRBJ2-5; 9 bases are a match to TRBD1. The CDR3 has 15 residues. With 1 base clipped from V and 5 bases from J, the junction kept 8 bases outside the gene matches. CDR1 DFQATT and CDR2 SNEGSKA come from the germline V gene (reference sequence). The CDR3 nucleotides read TGCAGTGCTAGAGGCGACAGGGGGAAACAGGAGACCCAGTACTTC. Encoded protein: CSARGDRGKQETQYF.

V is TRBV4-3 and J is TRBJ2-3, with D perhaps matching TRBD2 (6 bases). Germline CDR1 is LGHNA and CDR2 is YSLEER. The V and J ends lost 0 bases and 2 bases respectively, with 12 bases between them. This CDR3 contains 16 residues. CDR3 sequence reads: CASSQEDLAYTDTQYF. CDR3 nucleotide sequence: TGCGCCAGCAGCCAAGAAGACCTAGCGTACACAGATACGCAGTATTTT.

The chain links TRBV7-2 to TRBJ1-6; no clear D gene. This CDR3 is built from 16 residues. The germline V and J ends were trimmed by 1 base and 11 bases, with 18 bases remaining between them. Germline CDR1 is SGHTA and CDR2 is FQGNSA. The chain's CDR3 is CASSLEVTLPPTPLHF. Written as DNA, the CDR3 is TGTGCCAGCAGCTTAGAGGTGACCCTACCCCCCACACCCCTCCACTTT.

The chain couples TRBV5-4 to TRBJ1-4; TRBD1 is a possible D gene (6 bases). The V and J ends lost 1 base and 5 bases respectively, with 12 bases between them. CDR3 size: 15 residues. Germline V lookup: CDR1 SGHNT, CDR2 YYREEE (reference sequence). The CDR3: CASSLTGQPNEKLFF. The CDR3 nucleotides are TGTGCCAGCAGCTTGACCGGACAGCCCAATGAAAAACTGTTTTTT.

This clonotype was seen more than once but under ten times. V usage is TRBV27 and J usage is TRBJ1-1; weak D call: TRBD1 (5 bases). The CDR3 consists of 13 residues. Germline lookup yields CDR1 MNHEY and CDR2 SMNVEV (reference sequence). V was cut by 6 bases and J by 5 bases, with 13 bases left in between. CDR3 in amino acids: CASRRAGRTEAFF. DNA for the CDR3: TGTGCCAGCAGGCGGGCGGGACGAACTGAAGCTTTCTTT.

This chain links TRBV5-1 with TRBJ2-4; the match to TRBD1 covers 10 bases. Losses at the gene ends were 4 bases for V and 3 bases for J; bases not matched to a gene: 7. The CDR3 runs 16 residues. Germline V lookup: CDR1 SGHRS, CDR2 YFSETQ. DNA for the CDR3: TGCGCCAGCAGCCCGGGACAGGGGTTTGGCAAAAACATTCAGTACTTC. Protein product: CASSPGQGFGKNIQYF.

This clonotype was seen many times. The CDR3 DNA reads TGCGCCAGCAGCCAAGATGCGCCCCTAGCGGGAGGATCCTACGAGCAGTACTTC. It encodes CASSQDAPLAGGSYEQYF. The chain joins TRBV4-1 to TRBJ2-7, with 11 bases lining up with TRBD2. The CDR3 contains 18 residues. V was pared by 0 bases and J by 1 base, with 8 bases of the junction left unmatched. The germline V gene encodes CDR1 MGHRA and CDR2 YSYEKL.

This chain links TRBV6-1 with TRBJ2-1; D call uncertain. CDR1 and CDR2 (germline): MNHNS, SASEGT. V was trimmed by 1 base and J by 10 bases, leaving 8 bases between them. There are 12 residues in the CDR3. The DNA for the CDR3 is TGTGCCAGCAGTGAAGTGGCCTGGGAGCAGTTCTTC. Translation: CASSEVAWEQFF.

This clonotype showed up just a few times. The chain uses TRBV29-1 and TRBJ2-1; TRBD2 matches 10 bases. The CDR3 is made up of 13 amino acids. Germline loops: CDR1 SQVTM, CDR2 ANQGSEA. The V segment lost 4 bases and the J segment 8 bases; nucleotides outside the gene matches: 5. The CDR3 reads CSVASGGADEQFF. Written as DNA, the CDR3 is TGCAGCGTTGCAAGCGGGGGGGCGGATGAGCAGTTCTTC.

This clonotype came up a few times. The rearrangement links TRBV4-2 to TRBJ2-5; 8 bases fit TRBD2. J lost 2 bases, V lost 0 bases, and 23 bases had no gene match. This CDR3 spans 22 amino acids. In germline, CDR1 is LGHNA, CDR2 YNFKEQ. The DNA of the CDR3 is TGTGCCAGCAGCCAAGAAGGCCCCCTCGGAGCGGGAGCGGGGGCGACTCAAGAGACCCAGTACTTC. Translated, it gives CASSQEGPLGAGAGATQETQYF.

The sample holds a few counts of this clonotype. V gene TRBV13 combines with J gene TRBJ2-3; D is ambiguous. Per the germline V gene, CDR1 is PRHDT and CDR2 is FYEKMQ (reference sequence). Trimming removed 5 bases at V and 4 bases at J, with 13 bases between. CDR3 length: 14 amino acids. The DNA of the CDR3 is TGTGCCAGCAGCATGTGGCGTTTTGCAGATACGCAGTATTTT. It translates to CASSMWRFADTQYF.

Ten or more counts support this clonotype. CDR3 bases: TGTGCCAGCAGCTTAAGGCGGGGGGCCGCCTACGAGCAGTACTTC. This gives the protein CASSLRRGAAYEQYF. The rearrangement links TRBV7-3 to TRBJ2-7; 8 nucleotides match TRBD2. CDR1 is SGHTA and CDR2 is FQGTGA in the germline V gene. Trimming at V came to 1 base and at J to 2 bases, leaving 4 bases not matched to a gene. This CDR3 comprises 15 residues.

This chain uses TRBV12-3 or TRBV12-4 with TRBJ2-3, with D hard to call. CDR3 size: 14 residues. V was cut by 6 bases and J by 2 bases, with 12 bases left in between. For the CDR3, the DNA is TGTGCCAGCAGGCCTTTTCCTAACACAGATACGCAGTATTTT. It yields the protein CASRPFPNTDTQYF.

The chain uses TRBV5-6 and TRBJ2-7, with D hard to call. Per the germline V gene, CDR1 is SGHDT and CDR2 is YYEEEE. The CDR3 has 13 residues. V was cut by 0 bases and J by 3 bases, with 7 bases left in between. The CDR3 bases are TGTGCCAGCAGCTTGGGCGGCATCTACGAGCAGTACGTC. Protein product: CASSLGGIYEQYV.

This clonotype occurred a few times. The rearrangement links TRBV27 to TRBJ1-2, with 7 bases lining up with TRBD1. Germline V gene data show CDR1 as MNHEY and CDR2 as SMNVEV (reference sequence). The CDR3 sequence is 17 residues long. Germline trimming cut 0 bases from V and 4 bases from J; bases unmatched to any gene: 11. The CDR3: CASSLSQSDRLFYGYTF. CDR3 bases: TGTGCCAGCAGTTTATCCCAATCGGACAGGCTGTTCTATGGCTACACCTTC.

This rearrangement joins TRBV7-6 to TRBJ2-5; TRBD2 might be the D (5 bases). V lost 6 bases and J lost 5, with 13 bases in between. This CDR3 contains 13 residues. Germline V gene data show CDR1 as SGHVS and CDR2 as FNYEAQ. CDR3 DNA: TGTGCCAGCAGAGGGAGCGATTGGGAGACCCAGTACTTC. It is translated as CASRGSDWETQYF.